This T cell receptor (beta chain) derives from a study of blood T cell repertoires in COVID-19 (dated by TCRdb to about 2020). The study in broad terms: Collaborator samples came from the United States, Italy and Spain and covered acute and convalescent phases of COVID-19. The material from the prospective study consisted of cDNA or gDNA derived from T cells, B-cell-depleted T cells, or PBMCs. Deeply sampled blood TCRbeta repertoires from subjects exposed to, actively infected with, or recovered from COVID-19 were included in the dataset. The repertoires were made available in a free public database intended to serve as a resource for research on the immune response to SARS-CoV-2. The samples were drawn from the first 160 participants of the ongoing ImmuneRACE study and from about 1,200 subjects provided by 6 global collaborators. Sample metadata almost always included a de-identified subject ID, COVID-19 status, age in years and sex. Where available, HLA class I and class II types were taken from metadata supplied by the sample provider and were not determined by assay-based typing.

Collaborating institutions collected whole blood in K2EDTA tubes following their own protocols. For TCRbeta analysis, collaborators shipped samples in one of three forms: frozen whole blood, isolated PBMCs, or DNA extracted from either of those sample types. Summary of the overall study and its limitations: The quantity of clinical and demographic metadata differed by source and by participant and was supplied without curation.

The CDR3 runs 14 amino acids, cysteine and phenylalanine included. This entry keeps only the CDR3 DNA: 42 bases, framed from base 1. CDR1 and CDR2 are read off the germline V gene as MRHNA and SNTAGT. The V and J ends are trimmed by 0 bases and 1 base, leaving 6 bases between them. Concerning this clone itself: The antigen it recognizes is unknown. No quality values exist for individual bases; no much larger clone is one base distant. At the DNA level, this CDR3 is encoded by other sequences in the same sample as well.

TCRbeta CDR3 regions were amplified from genomic DNA using the immunoSEQ Assay, a bias-controlled multiplex PCR. The published analysis was carried out like this. Nucleated cell counts per sample were estimated from amplification of reference gene primers within the assay. To quantify the absolute abundance of each unique TCRbeta CDR3 rearrangement, sequence reads were collapsed and filtered. For each sample, productive Simpson clonality was calculated as the square root of Simpson's diversity index across productive rearrangements. Sourced from immuneACCESS, this table was stored by TCRdb with only in-frame sequences that have V and J called. A share of the clones is absent; for the studies checked, an unresolved V gene accounts for under half, and the remainder has no known explanation. From that table come the V and J calls and clone size; the DNA was used to work out D and trimming. Across this sample there are some 250,000 clones, with approximately 83% seen only once. Of the sample, approximately 4.8% falls within the top ten clones.

The sequence derives from a man aged 45-65 years with active or convalescent COVID-19. Recombination connected TRBV6-4 to TRBJ1-1; TRBD1 is perhaps the D gene, given 6 matching bases. Sequencing was carried out using peripheral blood. This receptor carries the CDR3 CASSDSDRNTEAFF. The nucleotide sequence is TGTGCCAGCAGTGACTCGGACAGGAACACTGAAGCTTTCTTT.